This entry lists 6 T cell receptor beta chains sequenced from one sample in a study of OX40 agonist ivuxolimab in advanced cancers. Repertoires were generated with immunoSEQ multiplex PCR, while TCRdb's copy carries only in-frame clones and drops some. This repertoire shows about 46,000 clones, roughly 90% found once; its top ten account for just under 5%. The material sequenced was CD4+ or CD8+ T cells sorted from blood, taken in a trial of the OX40 agonist ivuxolimab. The receptors were sampled from an adult with an advanced solid tumor such as melanoma, head and neck, liver or kidney cancer.

The V and J genes are TRBV5-5 and TRBJ1-1; D remains unclear. V lost 3 bases, J lost 0 bases, and 12 bases lay in between. The CDR3 runs to 15 residues. Germline loops: CDR1 SGHKS, CDR2 YYEKEE (reference sequence). The CDR3 region is CASSSVRILNTEAFF. The CDR3 bases are TGTGCCAGCAGCTCTGTACGGATTCTGAACACTGAAGCTTTCTTT.

The J gene is TRBJ2-7, the V gene TRBV9; maybe TRBD1 (6 bases). Germline assignment: CDR1 SGDLS and CDR2 YYNGEE. This CDR3 region has 15 residues. V lost 6 bases and J lost 7, with 23 bases in between. CDR3 in DNA: TGTGCCAGCAACCCGACAGGACTGCCCTACGAGGAGCAGTACTTC. This gives the protein CASNPTGLPYEEQYF.

The J gene is TRBJ2-1, the V gene TRBV21-1; TRBD2, the D gene given by the table, was not confirmed from the DNA. TRBV21-1 is noted as a pseudogene. The CDR3 extends over 17 amino acids. The CDR3 sequence: CASSKSFGGSSYNEQFF. For the CDR3, the DNA is TGTGCCAGCAGCAAATCCTTTGGCGGGAGTTCCTACAATGAGCAGTTCTTC.

The genes are TRBV28 and TRBJ2-2, with 8 positions matching TRBD1. The CDR3 consists of 15 residues. V gave up 3 bases and J gave up 5 bases; unmatched junction bases: 5. CDR1 and CDR2 (germline): MDHEN, SYDVKM. CDR3 sequence reads: CASSFDRGSTGELFF. In nucleotides, the CDR3 is TGTGCCAGCAGTTTCGACAGGGGTTCGACCGGGGAGCTGTTTTTT. Filled out from reference TRBV28 and TRBJ2-2, the complete variable domain reads DVKVTQSSRYLVKRTGEKVFLECVQDMDHENMFWYRQDPGLGLRLIYFSYDVKMKEKGDIPEGYSVSREKKERFSLILESASTNQTSMYLCASSFDRGSTGELFFGEGSRLTVL.

V usage is TRBV30 and J usage is TRBJ1-2, with TRBD1 matching over 8 bases. The CDR3 sequence is 15 residues long. The V gene's germline CDR1 is GTSNPN and CDR2 SVGIG (reference sequence). After removal of 2 bases from V and 3 bases from J, the junction contained 8 bases not matched to a gene. CDR3 sequence: CAWSPPDRVYYGYTF. CDR3 sequence (DNA): TGTGCCTGGAGTCCCCCGGACAGGGTTTACTATGGCTACACCTTC.

V and J are TRBV29-1 and TRBJ2-1; a possible D gene is TRBD2 (6 bases). Trimming cost V 7 bases and J 4 bases, with 11 bases left between them. The CDR3 length is 12 residues. From germline, CDR1 is SQVTM and CDR2 ANQGSEA. The chain's CDR3 is CSAGVEYNEQFF. Written as DNA, the CDR3 is TGCAGCGCGGGGGTAGAATACAATGAGCAGTTCTTC.